Shown below are 11 T cell receptor beta chains from a single sample sequenced in a study of shared clonotypes between healthy human individuals. Sequencing was performed with immunoSEQ multiplex PCR; in TCRdb, only in-frame clones are kept and a portion is missing. The sample consists of a few million clones, under 95% of them appearing once. Specimen: naive CD4+ T cells from PBMCs. The subset is: CD45RA+ positively selected. These receptors came from a man aged 18 to 29 in good health. Some clones in this sample may be carry-over from other donors' samples.

The CDR3 loop reads CASSARTGSTEAFF. For the CDR3, the DNA is TGTGCCAGCAGCGCCCGGACAGGGAGCACTGAAGCTTTCTTT. The J gene is TRBJ1-1, the V gene TRBV9; 8 nucleotides match TRBD1. The CDR3 totals 14 residues. V lost 3 bases and J lost 4; bases outside the gene matches: 5. Germline V lookup: CDR1 SGDLS, CDR2 YYNGEE. Full variable domain (remainder filled in from reference TRBV9 and TRBJ1-1): DSGVTQTPKHLITATGQRVTLRCSPRSGDLSVYWYQQSLDQGLQFLIQYYNGEERAKGNILERFSAQQFPDLHSELNLSSLELGDSALYFCASSARTGSTEAFFGQGTRLTVV.

This chain uses TRBV5-4 with TRBJ2-1, with TRBD1 matching 9 bases. The V segment lost 8 bases and the J segment 8 bases; nucleotides outside the gene matches: 11. In germline, CDR1 is SGHNT, CDR2 YYREEE (reference sequence). The CDR3 totals 14 residues. CDR3 DNA sequence: TGTGCCAGTAGCACAGGGGGCGCTTCTTATGAGCAGTTCTTC. This codes for CASSTGGASYEQFF.

The chain joins TRBV2 to TRBJ2-3; D could derive from TRBD1 or TRBD2 (5 bases each). Germline loops: CDR1 SNHLY, CDR2 FYNNEI. Trimming cost V 10 bases and J 2 bases, with 16 bases left between them. The CDR3 runs 14 residues. CDR3 sequence: CATTGPPNTDTQYF. The DNA for the CDR3 is TGTGCCACCACGGGACCTCCCAACACAGATACGCAGTATTTT.

The genes are TRBV28 and TRBJ2-2; D possibly corresponds to TRBD1 (6 bases). Germline values: CDR1 MDHEN, CDR2 SYDVKM. The ends were cut back, 4 bases at V and 6 bases at J, with 15 bases in the middle. This CDR3 is built from 15 residues. The CDR3 bases are TGTGCCAGCAGTTCCCCAGGGGAAAGGGCCGGGGAGCTGTTTTTT. Its protein product is CASSSPGERAGELFF.

The chain couples TRBV5-1 to TRBJ2-2, with D hard to call. CDR1 is SGHRS, CDR2 YFSETQ, per germline. Trimming removed 1 base at V and 6 bases at J, with 10 bases between. The CDR3 contains 14 residues. CDR3 bases: TGCGCCAGCAGCTTGTCCGAGCTATCCGGGGAGCTGTTTTTT. It codes for CASSLSELSGELFF.

This clone was found a few times. Other nucleotide sequences from this sample produce the same CDR3. This chain links TRBV30 with TRBJ1-3, with 8 bases matching TRBD1. Germline V gene sequence: CDR1 GTSNPN, CDR2 SVGIG (reference sequence). The CDR3 is 12 residues long. Unmatched junction bases numbered 3, after V lost 5 bases and J lost 6 bases. This CDR3 reads CAWGQGANTIYF. Here the CDR3 DNA reads TGTGCCTGGGGACAGGGTGCAAACACCATATATTTT.

V usage is TRBV18 and J usage is TRBJ2-5; D gene ambiguous. V shed 3 bases and J shed 6 bases, with 8 bases lying between them. CDR3 size: 12 residues. The germline V gene encodes CDR1 KGHSH and CDR2 LQKENI. This CDR3 reads CASSPAEQTQYF. CDR3 in DNA: TGTGCCAGCTCACCGGCCGAGCAGACCCAGTACTTC.

The chain uses TRBV25-1 and TRBJ2-7; D uncertain. The CDR3 extends over 13 amino acids. Germline-derived CDR1 and CDR2 are MGHDK and SYGVNS. V dropped 7 bases and J dropped 2 bases, with 12 bases sitting between them. The CDR3 nucleotides are TGTGCCAGCATGGGCAGTATCACCTACGAGCAGTACTTC. It specifies CASMGSITYEQYF.

The chain is built from TRBV19 and TRBJ2-7, with unresolved D. The CDR3 consists of 14 residues. V shed 5 bases and J shed 2 bases, with 13 bases lying between them. Germline V gene lookup returns CDR1 LNHDA and CDR2 SQIVND (reference sequence). CDR3 in DNA: TGTGCCAGTAGTTCCTACCCCACGCCCTACGAGCAGTACTTC. Its protein product is CASSSYPTPYEQYF.

To note about this clone: The same CDR3 arises from other DNA sequences in this sample as well. V is TRBV5-1 and J is TRBJ2-5; D is unresolved. CDR1 and CDR2 (germline): SGHRS, YFSETQ. Deletions cut 5 bases from V and 1 base from J, with 3 bases between. This CDR3 is built from 11 residues. CDR3 sequence reads: CASRIQETQYF. Written as DNA, the CDR3 is TGCGCCAGCAGGATCCAAGAGACCCAGTACTTC.

The chain is built from TRBV19 and TRBJ2-1, with D hard to call. CDR3 size: 16 residues. CDR1 is LNHDA and CDR2 is SQIVND in the germline V gene (reference sequence). Trimming took 3 bases from V and 4 from J, leaving 16 bases between them. CDR3 bases: TGTGCCAGTAGTATCGGCTGGGCTCCCCGTTACAATGAGCAGTTCTTC. It encodes CASSIGWAPRYNEQFF.